This entry features one T cell receptor beta chain sequence. Its antigen is not known. PCR amplification relied on 60 Vbeta primers (plus 13 Jbeta primers). TCRdb's table, derived via immunoSEQ multiplex PCR, lists solely in-frame clones and lacks some. There are about 110,000 clones in the sample; 77% occur only once, and roughly 3.9% lies in the top ten. This entry is derived from a study of cytomegalovirus exposure and HLA in healthy donors. Study findings and constraints: In a later analysis, TCR association rates varied by HLA locus: DRB1 most, HLA-C fewest. TCR beta chains associated with HLA were, in a later analysis, more clonally expanded than equally common others.

V was clipped by 2 bases and J by 4 bases, with 12 bases between them. Germline V gene lookup returns CDR1 LNHNV and CDR2 YYDKDF (reference sequence). The CDR3 runs 14 residues. The genes are TRBV15 and TRBJ2-7, with D possibly TRBD2 on 6 matching bases. The receptor was derived from a male donor in good health and CMV-seronegative. The sample consisted of PBMCs. CDR3 amino acids: CATSRPLAGYEQYF. CDR3 bases: TGTGCCACCAGCAGACCCCTCGCGGGATACGAGCAGTACTTC.